The 32 T cell receptor beta chains in this list originate from one sample, sequenced in a study of beta chain features in type 1 diabetes. Points from the study as a whole: Moderate but significant shortening of TCRB CDR3s was recorded in all four CD4+ subsets from Type 1 diabetes patients.

Their recognized antigens are unknown. Expressed TCRB transcripts were sequenced because the entire RNA isolate underwent reverse transcription. The method was immunoSEQ multiplex PCR; TCRdb's version includes in-frame clones alone and lacks a portion of them. The repertoire consists of about 370,000 clones, with 8% to 10% occurring once and the leading ten covering around 0.66%. The sequenced sample consisted of central memory CD4+ T cells from blood. The receptors come from a man aged 25-45 years with type 1 diabetes.

This clone was seen many times. The rearrangement joins TRBV2 to TRBJ2-7, with TRBD1 identical over 8 bases. CDR1 SNHLY and CDR2 FYNNEI come from the germline V gene. The CDR3 is 15 amino acids. The trim removed 6 bases at V and 3 bases at J, leaving 10 bases unmatched. Written as DNA, the CDR3 is TGTGCCAGCAGCTCGGATTTGACAGGGGACTACGAGCAGTACTTC. This translates into CASSSDLTGDYEQYF.

In its sample, this clone was seen a few times. This rearrangement joins TRBV7-2 to TRBJ2-5, with TRBD1 matching 7 bases. The CDR3 covers 15 residues. Germline loops: CDR1 SGHTA, CDR2 FQGNSA. V gave up 0 bases and J gave up 4 bases; unmatched junction bases: 5. CDR3 nucleotides: TGTGCCAGCAGCTTAGCGACAGGGAGAGGAGAGACCCAGTACTTC. Its translation is CASSLATGRGETQYF. The complete variable domain, with remaining parts taken from reference TRBV7-2 and TRBJ2-5, reads GAGVSQSPSNKVTEKGKDVELRCDPISGHTALYWYRQSLGQGLEFLIYFQGNSAPDKSGLPSDRFSAERTGGSVSTLTIQRTQQEDSAVYLCASSLATGRGETQYFGPGTRLLVL.

This clone was seen a few times. V gene TRBV5-3 combines with J gene TRBJ1-2, with unresolved D. TRBV5-3 is an ORF, and what it does is uncertain. The V and J ends lost 1 base and 4 bases respectively, with 14 bases between them. CDR3 length equals 15 residues. CDR3 sequence (DNA): TGTGCCAGAAGCTTGTGCGGCAGTACCTTCTATGGCTACACCTTC. It translates to CARSLCGSTFYGYTF.

This clone has more than one count but fewer than ten. The V gene is TRBV5-6, the J gene TRBJ2-6; 7 positions match TRBD2. This CDR3 is built from 17 residues. The V and J ends lost 0 bases and 0 bases, in that order; junction bases with no gene match: 3. In germline, CDR1 is SGHDT, CDR2 YYEEEE. The CDR3 sequence: CASSLVGRGSGANVLTF. For the CDR3, the DNA is TGTGCCAGCAGCTTGGTAGGGAGGGGCTCTGGGGCCAACGTCCTGACTTTC.

This clone was seen a handful of times. The rearrangement links TRBV9 to TRBJ1-5, with 12 bases that match TRBD1. This CDR3 spans 18 amino acids. V shed 4 bases and J 1 base; nucleotides not matched to a gene: 9. Germline CDR1 is SGDLS and CDR2 is YYNGEE. The CDR3 DNA sequence: TGTGCCAGCAGCCGTGGGACAGGGGGCCTTGGGAGCAATCAGCCCCAGCATTTT. Its protein product is CASSRGTGGLGSNQPQHF.

The genes are TRBV7-2 and TRBJ1-2; a possible D gene is TRBD1 (5 bases). Germline V CDR1 and CDR2: SGHTA, FQGNSA. CDR3 length: 14 amino acids. The V end was cut by 1 base, the J end by 2 bases, with 8 bases between. CDR3: CASSLGTLNYGYTF. CDR3 sequence (DNA): TGTGCCAGCAGCTTAGGGACATTAAACTATGGCTACACCTTC.

On this clone itself: Different DNA sequences within this sample yield the same CDR3. The chain links TRBV28 to TRBJ2-6, with D unclear. Trimming left V 2 bases short and J 2 bases short, with 7 bases between. Germline V gives CDR1 MDHEN, CDR2 SYDVKM. The CDR3 consists of 15 residues. CDR3 DNA sequence: TGTGCCAGCAGTTTAGGCTCAACTGGGGCCAACGTCCTGACTTTC. Translating it yields CASSLGSTGANVLTF.

The chain has TRBV6-6 and TRBJ1-5; TRBD1 agrees at 9 bases. With V trimmed by 8 bases and J by 7 bases, 12 bases remained unmatched. Germline V gives CDR1 MNHNY, CDR2 SVGAGI (reference sequence). The CDR3 covers 15 residues. CDR3 in amino acids: CASRPGDRVEQPQHF. The CDR3 coding sequence is TGTGCCAGCCGCCCTGGGGACAGGGTTGAACAGCCCCAGCATTTT.

This clone has ten or more counts. In DNA form, the CDR3 reads TGTGCCAGCAGCTTAAATCATGCGACAGATACGCAGTATTTT. Its translation: CASSLNHATDTQYF. The chain joins TRBV7-9 to TRBJ2-3, with D hard to call. This CDR3 is built from 14 residues. CDR1 and CDR2 from the germline V gene are SEHNR and FQNEAQ (reference sequence). The ends were cut back, 2 bases at V and 3 bases at J, with 9 bases in the middle. Together with reference TRBV7-9 and TRBJ2-3, the CDR3 gives the full variable domain: DTGVSQNPRHKITKRGQNVTFRCDPISEHNRLYWYRQTLGQGPEFLTYFQNEAQLEKSRLLSDRFSAERPKGSFSTLEIQRTEQGDSAMYLCASSLNHATDTQYFGPGTRLTVL.

This chain connects TRBV4-1 to TRBJ2-1; 12 nucleotides align to TRBD2. The CDR3 runs 15 residues. Trimming cost V 4 bases and J 6 bases; bases outside gene matches: 4. The germline V gene has CDR1 MGHRA and CDR2 YSYEKL. The DNA for the CDR3 is TGCGCCAGCAGCCGCCCGGGACTAGCGGGCAATGAGCAGTTCTTC. It translates to CASSRPGLAGNEQFF.

The sample holds a few counts of this clone. The rearrangement links TRBV18 to TRBJ1-5; D not resolved. The CDR3 consists of 14 residues. V lost 1 base and J lost 4, with 8 bases in between. Germline V gene lookup returns CDR1 KGHSH and CDR2 LQKENI. The CDR3 is CASSPQETNQPQHF. Written as DNA, the CDR3 is TGTGCCAGCTCACCACAGGAGACGAATCAGCCCCAGCATTTT. Using reference TRBV18 and TRBJ1-5 for the parts outside the CDR3, the full variable domain is NAGVMQNPRHLVRRRGQEARLRCSPMKGHSHVYWYRQLPEEGLKFMVYLQKENIIDESGMPKERFSAEFPKEGPSILRIQQVVRGDSAAYFCASSPQETNQPQHFGDGTRLSIL.

This clone has only a few counts. This CDR3 is CASSLTESSYNEQFF. CDR3 DNA sequence: TGTGCCAGCAGCCTGACTGAAAGCTCCTACAATGAGCAGTTCTTC. The chain is built from TRBV7-2 and TRBJ2-1, with D uncertain. The CDR3 contains 15 residues. The germline V gene has CDR1 SGHTA and CDR2 FQGNSA. Deletions cut 5 bases from V and 0 bases from J, with 11 bases between.

DNA of the CDR3: TGTGCCAGCAGCCCGGCTCGGGACAGGGCTTTGAATACGCAGTATTTT. It encodes CASSPARDRALNTQYF. V usage is TRBV5-6 and J usage is TRBJ2-3, with 9 nucleotides matching TRBD1. CDR3 length equals 16 residues. J gave up 7 bases and V 4 bases, and 13 bases lay outside the gene matches. Per the germline V gene, CDR1 is SGHDT and CDR2 is YYEEEE.

The rearrangement joins TRBV9 to TRBJ2-1, with 9 bases matching TRBD1. In germline, CDR1 is SGDLS, CDR2 YYNGEE. The CDR3 is 14 residues long. After removal of 6 bases from V and 8 bases from J, the junction contained 9 bases not matched to a gene. CDR3 DNA: TGTGCCAGCACCCGGGACAGGGAGCCCCATGAGCAGTTCTTC. Amino acids: CASTRDREPHEQFF.

The sample holds a few counts of this clone. The chain employs TRBV9 and TRBJ1-5; TRBD1 matches at 11 bases. The junction had 9 bases not matched to a gene; V was cut back by 3 bases and J by 1 base. The CDR3 spans 18 residues. Germline CDR1 is SGDLS and CDR2 is YYNGEE. CDR3 protein: CASSAPGTGGQSNQPQHF. Here the CDR3 DNA reads TGTGCCAGCAGCGCCCCCGGGACAGGGGGTCAAAGCAATCAGCCCCAGCATTTT. The whole variable domain, remainder taken from reference TRBV9 and TRBJ1-5, is DSGVTQTPKHLITATGQRVTLRCSPRSGDLSVYWYQQSLDQGLQFLIQYYNGEERAKGNILERFSAQQFPDLHSELNLSSLELGDSALYFCASSAPGTGGQSNQPQHFGDGTRLSIL.

This clone was seen a few times. The chain employs TRBV28 and TRBJ1-2; weak D call: TRBD1 (6 bases). This CDR3 has 14 amino acids. V lost 9 bases to trimming and J lost 4 bases, with 18 bases between them. Germline loops: CDR1 MDHEN, CDR2 SYDVKM. The CDR3 loop reads CASTTPAGAYGYTF. CDR3 coding DNA: TGTGCCAGTACAACACCGGCAGGGGCCTATGGCTACACCTTC.

This clone was seen only a few times. The chain employs TRBV6-6 and TRBJ2-7; TRBD1 agrees at 10 bases. CDR1 is MNHNY, CDR2 SVGAGI, per germline (reference sequence). V gave up 8 bases and J gave up 7 bases; unmatched junction bases: 8. CDR3 size: 13 residues. The CDR3 loop reads CASGGQGHTEQYF. The CDR3 DNA reads as TGTGCCAGCGGGGGACAGGGGCACACGGAGCAGTACTTC.

As DNA, the CDR3 is TGTGCCAGCAGCCAATGGGACATGCAGCCCCAGCATTTT. Amino acids: CASSQWDMQPQHF. The chain recombines TRBV6-1 with TRBJ1-5; D might be TRBD1 (6 bases). Germline assignment: CDR1 MNHNS and CDR2 SASEGT. The CDR3 totals 13 residues. V was clipped by 6 bases and J by 7 bases, with 13 bases between them.

This clone was seen more than once but under ten times. The chain combines TRBV7-9 with TRBJ1-3, with D uncertain. CDR1 and CDR2 from the germline V gene are SEHNR and FQNEAQ (reference sequence). Trimming removed 0 bases at V and 2 bases at J, with 5 bases between. CDR3 length: 14 residues. The DNA of the CDR3 is TGTGCCAGCAGCTTAGCCGTGGCTGGAAACACCATATATTTT. As protein: CASSLAVAGNTIYF.

In nucleotides, the CDR3 is TGCAGCGCCAGGGAGTCGGTCTATGGCTACACCTTC. This encodes CSARESVYGYTF. This chain links TRBV29-1 with TRBJ1-2; D may be TRBD1 (5 bases). V shed 7 bases and J shed 4 bases, with 13 bases lying between them. The CDR3 is 12 amino acids. The V gene's germline CDR1 is SQVTM and CDR2 ANQGSEA.

The J gene is TRBJ2-1, the V gene TRBV6-6; TRBD1 agrees at 7 bases. The CDR3 is made up of 16 amino acids. Germline V lookup: CDR1 MNHNY, CDR2 SVGAGI (reference sequence). With V trimmed by 5 bases and J by 4 bases, 11 bases remained unmatched. The CDR3 reads CASSQTGVVGYNEQFF. Written as DNA, the CDR3 is TGTGCCAGCAGTCAAACAGGGGTGGTGGGGTACAATGAGCAGTTCTTC.

The V and J genes are TRBV27 and TRBJ1-1; D is undetermined. V was cut by 2 bases and J by 5 bases, with 12 bases left in between. Germline V gene lookup returns CDR1 MNHEY and CDR2 SMNVEV (reference sequence). The CDR3 spans 14 residues. CDR3 sequence reads: CASSLKTHETEAFF. The CDR3 DNA follows: TGTGCCAGCAGTTTAAAGACCCACGAGACTGAAGCTTTCTTT.

This clone was observed a handful of times. J is TRBJ1-5 and V is TRBV25-1; TRBD1 matches at 8 bases. The germline V gene encodes CDR1 MGHDK and CDR2 SYGVNS. Trimming cost V 8 bases and J 7 bases; bases outside gene matches: 7. This CDR3 comprises 13 residues. The CDR3 spells CASQGTGRQPQHF. The CDR3 nucleotides are TGTGCCAGCCAGGGGACAGGCAGACAGCCCCAGCATTTT. The full variable domain, its missing parts supplied by reference TRBV25-1 and TRBJ1-5, is EADIYQTPRYLVIGTGKKITLECSQTMGHDKMYWYQQDPGMELHLIHYSYGVNSTEKGDLSSESTVSRIRTEHFPLTLESARPSHTSQYLCASQGTGRQPQHFGDGTRLSIL.

This chain's CDR3 is CASSQSPTGMNQPQHF. Written as DNA, the CDR3 is TGTGCCAGTAGTCAATCCCCGACAGGGATGAATCAGCCCCAGCATTTT. The chain is built from TRBV19 and TRBJ1-5, with 7 positions matching TRBD1. Germline V gene lookup returns CDR1 LNHDA and CDR2 SQIVND (reference sequence). V gave up 5 bases and J gave up 4 bases; unmatched junction bases: 11. The CDR3 sequence is 16 residues long.

This clone was seen only a few times. This chain connects TRBV25-1 to TRBJ1-2; D remains unclear. The CDR3 is 14 amino acids. Germline CDR1 and CDR2: MGHDK and SYGVNS. Trimming shortened V by 2 bases and J by 0 bases, and 7 bases separated the two germline ends. The CDR3 here is CASSEANSNYGYTF. CDR3 bases: TGTGCCAGCAGTGAAGCGAACTCTAACTATGGCTACACCTTC.

The chain employs TRBV6-4 and TRBJ1-5; 7 nucleotides line up with TRBD1. After removal of 6 bases from V and 3 bases from J, the junction contained 8 bases not matched to a gene. The V gene's germline CDR1 is MRHNA and CDR2 SNTAGT. This CDR3 region has 15 residues. The CDR3 region has the DNA TGTGCCAGCAGCTATGGACAGGCCAACAATCAGCCCCAGCATTTT. Amino acid sequence: CASSYGQANNQPQHF.

The chain has TRBV9 and TRBJ2-2; 9 bases fit TRBD2. Germline V gene data show CDR1 as SGDLS and CDR2 as YYNGEE. Unmatched junction bases numbered 7, after V lost 0 bases and J lost 1 base. The CDR3 has 18 amino acids. CDR3 in DNA: TGTGCCAGCAGCGTAGGGCTAGCGGGACTACGGAACACCGGGGAGCTGTTTTTT. This translates into CASSVGLAGLRNTGELFF. Full variable domain (outside the CDR3, taken from reference TRBV9 and TRBJ2-2): DSGVTQTPKHLITATGQRVTLRCSPRSGDLSVYWYQQSLDQGLQFLIQYYNGEERAKGNILERFSAQQFPDLHSELNLSSLELGDSALYFCASSVGLAGLRNTGELFFGEGSRLTVL.

This clone was seen many times. This chain links TRBV19 with TRBJ2-1; a possible D gene is TRBD1 (5 bases). This CDR3 is 15 amino acids long. V was trimmed by 0 bases and J by 4 bases, leaving 10 bases between them. The germline V gene encodes CDR1 LNHDA and CDR2 SQIVND (reference sequence). The CDR3 DNA reads as TGTGCCAGTAGTATAGAGATGACAGAGTACAATGAGCAGTTCTTC. Encoded protein: CASSIEMTEYNEQFF.

This clone has a handful of counts. The genes are TRBV7-9 and TRBJ2-3; D may be TRBD1 (5 bases). Germline CDR1 SEHNR, CDR2 FQNEAQ (reference sequence). Trimming took off 0 bases at V and 1 base at J, with 8 bases between the two ends. The CDR3 consists of 15 residues. The CDR3 reads CASSLAGEGTDTQYF. The CDR3 nucleotides are TGTGCCAGCAGCTTAGCAGGGGAAGGCACAGATACGCAGTATTTT.

This chain joins TRBV28 and TRBJ1-2, with TRBD1 matching 12 bases. CDR3 size: 16 residues. J lost 6 bases, V lost 5 bases, and 10 bases had no gene match. Germline values: CDR1 MDHEN, CDR2 SYDVKM. The CDR3 DNA sequence: TGTGCCAGCAGTGCGCACCGGGACAGGGGGCAGAATGGCTACACCTTC. Translating it yields CASSAHRDRGQNGYTF.

V and J are TRBV5-1 and TRBJ1-2; perhaps TRBD1 as D (5 bases). The CDR3 consists of 15 residues. The germline V gene encodes CDR1 SGHRS and CDR2 YFSETQ. The germline V and J ends were trimmed by 0 bases and 4 bases, with 13 bases remaining between them. For the CDR3, the DNA is TGCGCCAGCAGCTTGGATGGGACTCTTCTCTATGGCTACACCTTC. Amino acid sequence: CASSLDGTLLYGYTF.

About this clone itself: Other DNA sequences from this sample encode an identical CDR3 as well. The V and J genes are TRBV5-1 and TRBJ1-1; D is ambiguous. Trimming left V 5 bases short and J 4 bases short, with 9 bases between. Germline CDR1 reads SGHRS; CDR2 reads YFSETQ. The CDR3 loop spans 12 amino acids. CDR3 DNA sequence: TGCGCCAGCAGGGGAGAGGGCACTGAAGCTTTCTTT. It yields the protein CASRGEGTEAFF.